These T cell receptor beta chains were read from a single sample in a study of blood T cell repertoires in COVID-19. TCRdb's table, derived via immunoSEQ multiplex PCR, lists solely in-frame clones and lacks some. The sample yields approximately 300,000 clones, 87% seen once. Sequenced material: peripheral blood. The receptors were gathered from a man in his late teens or twenties with active or convalescent COVID-19. Each CDR3 is given with its conserved first and last residue. D genes are given only for firm matches. Rows may omit the clone size; those that give it use once, few, many or a size class.

D	length	size	J	V	DNA	CDR3
NA	14	NA	TRBJ2-3	TRBV29-1	TGCAGCGTTGCCCCCTTCGTGGGAGTAACTACGCAGTATTTT	CSVAPFVGVTTQYF
TRBD1	14	NA	TRBJ2-7	TRBV24-1	TGTGCCACCAGTGACGACAGGGAAGGTAACGAGCAGTACTTC	CATSDDREGNEQYF
NA	13	once	TRBJ2-7	TRBV7-6	TGTGCCAGCAGCGGGGGGACAGCTGGGGAGCAGTACTTC	CASSGGTAGEQYF
NA	11	NA	TRBJ1-1	TRBV27	TGTGCCAGCAGAACAGGTACTGAAGCTTTCTTT	CASRTGTEAFF
NA	13	once	TRBJ2-2	TRBV2	TGTGCCAGCAGTGAAGTGACTCGCGGGGAGCTGTTTTTT	CASSEVTRGELFF
TRBD1	15	NA	TRBJ2-1	TRBV10-3	TGTGCCATCAGTGAGTCACCCCCCAGGGGGAATGAGCAGTTCTTC	CAISESPPRGNEQFF
NA	17	NA	TRBJ1-5	TRBV7-8	TGTGCCAGCAGCCTCACAGCTCGGGGGAGCGGCAATCAGCCCCAGCATTTT	CASSLTARGSGNQPQHF
NA	14	NA	TRBJ1-4	TRBV27	TGTGCCAGCAGTTCTTCTTGGGGGGGGGAAAAACTGTTTTTT	CASSSSWGGEKLFF
TRBD1	15	NA	TRBJ1-2	TRBV5-1	TGCGCCAGCAGCTTGGGACAGGGGTCACCGGACGGCTACACCTTC	CASSLGQGSPDGYTF
NA	16	NA	TRBJ2-7	TRBV4-1	TGCGCCAGCGGGTCTGACTTGAGGAGGAAAGTATACGAGCAGTACTTC	CASGSDLRRKVYEQYF
TRBD1	14	NA	TRBJ2-2	TRBV18	TGTGCCAGCTCACCGGACAGGGCAGCCGGGGAGCTGTTTTTT	CASSPDRAAGELFF
NA	16	NA	TRBJ1-4	TRBV28	TGTGCCAGCAGTGCATCTCCCGTGACAGCTGGTGAAAAACTGTTTTTT	CASSASPVTAGEKLFF